This T cell receptor beta chain was retrieved from a study of human CD8 memory T cell subsets. Preparation of the TCR beta libraries relied on UMI-labeled 5' RACE. Reprocessing the 5' RACE reads, TCRdb reports a single entry for every CDR3 protein and omits DNA. This sample's table has around 4,400 distinct CDR3 sequences. Points on this clonotype: Its antigen is unknown.

Study-level points and caveats: Going by Chao1 estimates, stem-like memory T cells seemed to be more diverse than precursor exhausted T cells.

The CDR3 length is 15 residues. Looked up from germline, CDR1 is MNHEY and CDR2 is SVGEGT. Sequences were obtained from CD8+ effector memory T cells (TEM) sorted from PBMCs. Indicated subset: effector memory CD8 T cells, CCR7- CD45RO+ CD95+. This chain uses TRBV6-2 or TRBV6-3 with TRBJ2-7. This receptor was obtained from a human donor in good health. The CDR3 is CASSYVGESPYEQYF.